A single sample is the source of the 17 T cell receptor beta chains below, sequenced in a study of T-cell memory formation after mild COVID-19 (dated by TCRdb to the early 2020s). The library was obtained by 5' RACE. Sequenced on an Illumina NovaSeq 6000. The public reads were reprocessed in TCRdb via fastp at Q25 and MiXCR, keeping in-frame beta chains. Rows with a matching CDR3 protein are joined into one entry that keeps the most common DNA and genes. In this sample the table shows approximately 400,000 distinct CDR3 sequences, 20% to 25% of which occur a single time. The ten top clones hold roughly 8.7% of the sample. Specimen: PBMCs or a T cell subset sorted from them (not recorded which). The receptor set was obtained from an adult woman who had mild COVID-19 (a few samples of this study predate the infection). The sample titles of this study are shuffled in the database, so cell type and time point are left out; the donor was told from shared clones.

The chain recombines TRBV11-2 with TRBJ2-2; 12 nucleotides agree with TRBD2. J was trimmed by 5 bases and V by 4 bases; bases with no gene match: 5. Germline CDR1 is SGHAT and CDR2 is FQNNGV. The CDR3 is 16 residues long. The CDR3 protein is CASSWTSGTRTGELFF. The DNA for the CDR3 is TGTGCCAGCAGCTGGACTAGCGGGACGCGTACCGGGGAGCTGTTTTTT.

This clonotype was counted only a few times. The chain recombines TRBV12-3 or TRBV12-4 with TRBJ2-7, with D perhaps TRBD1 (5 bases). The CDR3 sequence is 12 residues long. Trimming removed 7 bases at V and 1 base at J, with 8 bases between. The CDR3 here is CASTDRSYEQYF. The CDR3 DNA sequence: TGTGCCAGCACTGACAGATCCTACGAGCAGTACTTC.

This clonotype was observed a handful of times. As DNA, the CDR3 is TGTGCCAGCAGGGTATCTAGCGGATCGACCCAGTACTTC. It translates to CASRVSSGSTQYF. The chain employs TRBV12-3 or TRBV12-4 and TRBJ2-5; TRBD2 matches at 7 bases. J was trimmed by 7 bases and V by 6 bases; bases with no gene match: 8. The CDR3 runs to 13 residues.

The J gene is TRBJ2-5, the V gene TRBV2; 13 positions match TRBD2. CDR1 is SNHLY, CDR2 FYNNEI, per germline. V shed 3 bases, J shed 5 bases, and the junction held 3 bases outside the gene matches. The CDR3 extends over 15 amino acids. DNA of the CDR3: TGTGCCAGCAGTGAGGGGACTAGCGGGAAGGAGACCCAGTACTTC. Its protein product is CASSEGTSGKETQYF. Together with reference TRBV2 and TRBJ2-5, the CDR3 gives the full variable domain: EPEVTQTPSHQVTQMGQEVILRCVPISNHLYFYWYRQILGQKVEFLVSFYNNEISEKSEIFDDQFSVERPDGSNFTLKIRSTKLEDSAMYFCASSEGTSGKETQYFGPGTRLLVL.

This chain connects TRBV20-1 to TRBJ1-4; D gene unclear. Germline CDR1 is DFQATT and CDR2 is SNEGSKA (reference sequence). V was trimmed by 3 bases and J by 8 bases, leaving 16 bases between them. The CDR3 is 14 residues long. CDR3 loop: CSASLVAVGEKLFF. The CDR3 DNA sequence: TGCAGTGCTAGTTTAGTAGCCGTGGGAGAAAAACTGTTTTTT.

This clonotype was found a few times. The chain has TRBV7-6 and TRBJ2-1; 11 bases are shared with TRBD2. CDR1 is SGHVS and CDR2 is FNYEAQ in the germline V gene. V lost 3 bases, J lost 5 bases, and 3 bases stayed unmatched. The CDR3 extends over 15 amino acids. In DNA form, the CDR3 reads TGTGCCAGCAGCTTCGGGACTAGCGGACACAATGAGCAGTTCTTC. Protein sequence: CASSFGTSGHNEQFF.

Only a few counts were recorded for this clonotype. This rearrangement joins TRBV7-6 to TRBJ2-1, with D possibly called TRBD1 or TRBD2 (5 bases each). CDR1 and CDR2 from the germline V gene are SGHVS and FNYEAQ. V lost 6 bases and J 12 bases, leaving 18 bases between the germline ends. The CDR3 has 13 residues. The CDR3 nucleotides read TGTGCCAGCAGTTTCCTACGGGACCAGAGGCAGTTCTTC. Amino acid sequence: CASSFLRDQRQFF.

This chain links TRBV6-5 with TRBJ1-2; a weak D match, TRBD1 (5 bases). V was cut by 0 bases and J by 8 bases, with 13 bases left in between. The CDR3 is 14 residues long. Germline V gives CDR1 MNHEY, CDR2 SVGAGI. The CDR3 DNA sequence: TGTGCCAGCAGTTACTCGAACAGGAAAGGAGGCTACACCTTC. Translation gives CASSYSNRKGGYTF.

V usage is TRBV2 and J usage is TRBJ2-4; D perhaps matches TRBD2 (6 bases). V was cut by 6 bases and J by 0 bases, with 12 bases left in between. Germline V lookup: CDR1 SNHLY, CDR2 FYNNEI. CDR3 length equals 15 residues. CDR3 sequence: CASSPTRLAKNIQYF. DNA for the CDR3: TGTGCCAGCAGCCCGACTAGGCTAGCCAAAAACATTCAGTACTTC.

The V gene is TRBV11-2, the J gene TRBJ2-2, with 11 bases that match TRBD2. The CDR3 is made up of 18 amino acids. From germline, CDR1 is SGHAT and CDR2 FQNNGV. J was trimmed by 3 bases and V by 1 base; bases with no gene match: 7. CDR3 DNA sequence: TGTGCCAGCAGCTTAGCTGGGCCTAGCGGGGGGTACACCGGGGAGCTGTTTTTT. The encoded protein is CASSLAGPSGGYTGELFF.

This clonotype turned up a few times. V is TRBV2 and J is TRBJ1-1; TRBD1 might be the D (5 bases). Germline assignment: CDR1 SNHLY and CDR2 FYNNEI. V lost 6 bases and J lost 9, with 14 bases in between. The CDR3 loop spans 12 amino acids. As DNA, the CDR3 is TGTGCCAGCAGCCTAGGGACGGAAAAAGCTTTCTTT. This encodes CASSLGTEKAFF.

The chain combines TRBV15 with TRBJ1-6; D remains unclear. Germline V CDR1 and CDR2: LNHNV, YYDKDF (reference sequence). This CDR3 region has 15 residues. V lost 3 bases and J 0 bases, leaving 6 bases between the germline ends. CDR3 nucleotide sequence: TGTGCCACCAGCAGCGGTAGCTCCTATAATTCACCCCTCCACTTT. Translation gives CATSSGSSYNSPLHF. Full variable domain (rest looked up from reference TRBV15 and TRBJ1-6): DAMVIQNPRYQVTQFGKPVTLSCSQTLNHNVMYWYQQKSSQAPKLLFHYYDKDFNNEADTPDNFQSRRPNTSFCFLDIRSPGLGDTAMYLCATSSGSSYNSPLHFGNGTRLTVT.

This clonotype was seen only a few times. The chain joins TRBV9 to TRBJ2-1; D is unresolved. The V and J ends lost 2 bases and 4 bases respectively, with 10 bases between them. This CDR3 has 14 amino acids. Germline assignment: CDR1 SGDLS and CDR2 YYNGEE. The CDR3 nucleotides read TGTGCCAGCAGCGTGCACCCGGAATACAATGAGCAGTTCTTC. This codes for CASSVHPEYNEQFF. Filled out from reference TRBV9 and TRBJ2-1, the complete variable domain reads DSGVTQTPKHLITATGQRVTLRCSPRSGDLSVYWYQQSLDQGLQFLIQYYNGEERAKGNILERFSAQQFPDLHSELNLSSLELGDSALYFCASSVHPEYNEQFFGPGTRLTVL.

This clonotype was observed a few times. CDR3 in amino acids: CASSSTGVGQPQHF. The CDR3 region has the DNA TGTGCCAGCAGTTCGACAGGAGTGGGTCAGCCCCAGCATTTT. The gene calls are TRBV12-3 or TRBV12-4 and TRBJ1-5, with D tentatively TRBD1 (6 bases). The CDR3 is 14 residues long. V was pared by 4 bases and J by 6 bases, with 13 bases between.

The chain has TRBV7-8 and TRBJ2-3, with D possibly being TRBD1 (5 bases). The germline CDR1 and CDR2 sequences are SGHVS and FQNEAQ. The CDR3 has 15 residues. Trimming took 4 bases from V and 1 from J, leaving 12 bases between them. The CDR3, as DNA: TGTGCCAGCAGCTCCCATTTAGGGGGCACAGATACGCAGTATTTT. Its translation: CASSSHLGGTDTQYF.

The V gene is TRBV7-9, the J gene TRBJ1-2; no firm D call. Germline V gene lookup returns CDR1 SEHNR and CDR2 FQNEAQ (reference sequence). The CDR3 totals 10 residues. Trimming removed 4 bases at V and 6 bases at J, with 3 bases between. CDR3 nucleotides: TGTGCCAGCAGCTGGGATGGCTACACCTTC. It codes for CASSWDGYTF.

This chain joins TRBV5-4 and TRBJ1-2, with a possible D match to TRBD1 (6 bases). The V gene's germline CDR1 is SGHNT and CDR2 YYREEE (reference sequence). This CDR3 region has 14 residues. The ends were cut back, 3 bases at V and 0 bases at J, with 9 bases in the middle. DNA of the CDR3: TGTGCCAGCAGCTCGGGGACAACTAACTATGGCTACACCTTC. It yields the protein CASSSGTTNYGYTF. Supplemented by reference TRBV5-4 and TRBJ1-2, the full variable domain reads ETGVTQSPTHLIKTRGQQVTLRCSSQSGHNTVSWYQQALGQGPQFIFQYYREEENGRGNFPPRFSGLQFPNYSSELNVNALELDDSALYLCASSSGTTNYGYTFGSGTRLTVV.